The T cell receptor beta chain under discussion was sequenced for a study of radiotherapy plus CTLA-4 blockade in lung cancer. Overall study context: Objective response was observed in roughly a sixth of patients, and disease control in roughly 31%. General study results and limits: Early blood T cell clone dynamics reportedly forecast response best, with interferon-beta. TCR clones originating in tumors grew in number in blood after radiotherapy plus ipilimumab.

Produced via immunoSEQ multiplex PCR; TCRdb's table is partial and in-frame only. The sample includes approximately 28,000 clones, around three quarters of them seen just once. The germline CDR1 and CDR2 sequences are LGHNA and YNFKEQ. Trimming removed 1 base at V and 7 bases at J, with 10 bases between. CDR3 size: 14 residues. As to this clone: The antigen remains unidentified.

The clonotype comes from a human donor with non-small cell lung cancer that progressed on radiotherapy plus ipilimumab. Source: peripheral blood, taken from a patient treated with radiotherapy plus ipilimumab. The chain combines TRBV4-2 with TRBJ2-2, with D possibly being TRBD1 (5 bases). The chain's CDR3 is CASSQGGSSGELFF. In DNA form, the CDR3 reads TGTGCCAGCAGCCAAGGGGGCTCGAGCGGGGAGCTGTTTTTT.